A single sample is the source of the 26 T cell receptor beta chains below, sequenced in a study of tumor-infiltrating lymphocytes in primary liver carcinoma. The blood RNA (from unsorted whole blood) was obtained, and germline DNA was also extracted. From about 530 ng total RNA, TCR beta cDNA was generated with a primer in the constant region. TCR beta libraries came from three nested multiplex PCR rounds using slightly modified ARM-PCR. Rounds one and two of PCR, each of roughly 10 cycles, were primed with TRBV1-TRBV30 forward primers and a C-beta reverse primer. TCRdb independently ran MiXCR on the multiplex PCR reads; one entry per CDR3 protein. The sample lists some 320,000 distinct CDR3 sequences, 55% to 65% occurring once. Sequencing input: peripheral blood. The receptors derive from a man aged 40-49 years with primary liver carcinoma and hepatitis B virus infection.

This sequence joins TRBV7-4 and TRBJ2-5, with unresolved D. V lost 4 bases, J lost 7 bases, and 16 bases lay in between. The CDR3 loop spans 14 amino acids. Germline V lookup: CDR1 SGHVT, CDR2 SQSDAQ. CDR3 in amino acids: CASSSLPGPGTQYF. The CDR3 coding sequence is TGTGCCAGCAGCTCCCTTCCAGGACCGGGGACCCAGTACTTC.

As regards this clonotype: This may arise from a read error, as a much more abundant clone is one base away. V and J are TRBV5-1 and TRBJ2-6, with D uncertain. CDR1 and CDR2 from the germline V gene are SGHRS and YFSETQ. The CDR3 totals 18 residues. CDR3 DNA: TGCGCCAGCAGCTTGGGGGCCGGTATAACCTCTGGGCCCAACGTCCTGACTTTC. It codes for CASSLGAGITSGPNVLTF.

On this clonotype itself: Possible read error: a much larger clone is one base away. The J gene is TRBJ1-1, the V gene TRBV6-2 or TRBV6-3; D perhaps matches TRBD1 (5 bases). Germline loops: CDR1 MNHEY, CDR2 SVGEGT. The CDR3 runs to 16 residues. Here the CDR3 reads CANSYSRGPWPAEAFF. CDR3 bases: TGTGCCAACAGTTACTCTCGGGGACCGTGGCCGGCTGAAGCTTTCTTT.

As concerns this clonotype: This may come from a read error, since a much larger clone is one base off. V usage is TRBV14 and J usage is TRBJ1-2, with D uncertain. Between the trimmed V and J ends, which lost 4 bases and 8 bases, there was a span of 8 bases. CDR1 and CDR2 from the germline V gene are SGHDN and FVKESK. The CDR3 consists of 11 residues. CDR3 nucleotides: TGTGCCAGCAGCCGGGCTCTGGGCTACACCTTC. It yields the protein CASSRALGYTF.

The chain is built from TRBV4-3 and TRBJ2-7; D unclear. The V and J ends lost 3 bases and 4 bases respectively, with 10 bases between them. The CDR3 has 13 residues. CDR1 and CDR2 (germline): LGHNA, YSLEER. CDR3 in amino acids: CASSHDRFYEQYF. The CDR3 coding sequence is TGCGCCAGCAGCCATGATCGGTTTTACGAGCAGTACTTC.

This clonotype was found many times. The chain links TRBV6-1 to TRBJ2-1; 7 bases line up with TRBD2. The CDR3 extends over 17 amino acids. V lost 0 bases, J lost 0 bases, and 5 bases stayed unmatched. Per germline, CDR1 MNHNS and CDR2 SASEGT. CDR3 residues: CASSEAPLASSYNEQFF. CDR3 coding DNA: TGTGCCAGCAGTGAAGCTCCACTAGCGAGCTCCTACAATGAGCAGTTCTTC.

This clonotype was seen only a few times. The chain recombines TRBV5-1 with TRBJ2-5, with a tentative D call TRBD2 (5 bases). The V gene lost 1 base and the J gene lost 4 bases, with 17 bases spanning the gap. The CDR3 extends over 16 amino acids. CDR1 is SGHRS and CDR2 is YFSETQ in the germline V gene. CDR3 residues: CASSLFTGRTSETQYF. The CDR3 region has the DNA TGCGCCAGCAGCTTGTTCACTGGCCGGACTTCAGAGACCCAGTACTTC. The full variable domain, its missing parts supplied by reference TRBV5-1 and TRBJ2-5, is KAGVTQTPRYLIKTRGQQVTLSCSPISGHRSVSWYQQTPGQGLQFLFEYFSETQRNKGNFPGRFSGRQFSNSRSEMNVSTLELGDSALYLCASSLFTGRTSETQYFGPGTRLLVL.

V and J are TRBV14 and TRBJ1-4; weak D call: TRBD1 (5 bases). Deletions cut 0 bases from V and 5 bases from J, with 13 bases between. The length of the CDR3 is 16 residues. Germline V gives CDR1 SGHDN, CDR2 FVKESK. CDR3 in amino acids: CASSQDGTVGNEKLFF. The DNA of the CDR3 is TGTGCCAGCAGCCAAGATGGGACGGTGGGAAATGAAAAACTGTTTTTT.

A word on this clonotype: A much more abundant neighbour one base away suggests this may be a read error. The chain combines TRBV6-2 or TRBV6-3 with TRBJ2-2; no definite D call. CDR1 is MNHEY and CDR2 is SVGEGT in the germline V gene. Trimming left V 2 bases short and J 0 bases short, with 7 bases between. The CDR3 loop spans 15 amino acids. The CDR3 reads CASSYVPANTGELFF. Here the CDR3 DNA reads TGTGCCAGCAGTTACGTGCCAGCGAACACCGGGGAGCTGTTTTTT.

For this clonotype: Germline and junction disagree at one end, which may indicate a read error. The gene calls are TRBV6-1 and TRBJ2-2; weak D call: TRBD2 (7 bases). The CDR3 is 15 residues long. The germline V gene encodes CDR1 MNHNS and CDR2 SASEGT. This CDR3 reads CASSEGGAMTGELYF. The CDR3 DNA reads as TGTGCCAGCAGTGAGGGGGGGGCTATGACCGGGGAGCTGTATTTT.

Comment on this clonotype: A much larger clone differs from this one at a single base, so this may be a read error. V usage is TRBV6-5 and J usage is TRBJ2-7; 7 bases are shared with TRBD2. The germline gives CDR1 MNHEY, CDR2 SVGAGI. CDR3 length: 15 amino acids. DNA for the CDR3: TGTGCCAGCAGTCTCACCGGGACTAACTCCTACGATCAGTACTTC. Its translation is CASSLTGTNSYDQYF.

A note on this clonotype: A read error may produce the germline difference seen at one junction end. The genes are TRBV7-9 and TRBJ2-2; D is unresolved. Germline CDR1 reads SEHNR; CDR2 reads FQNEAQ (reference sequence). This CDR3 has 14 amino acids. In DNA, the CDR3 is TGTGCCAACAGCTTAAAGAACAATCCCGGGGAGCTGTTTTTT. Its protein is CANSLKNNPGELFF.

This sequence joins TRBV7-9 and TRBJ2-5; D is undetermined. With 7 bases removed from V and 0 bases from J, the gap between germline ends came to 12 bases. The germline CDR1 and CDR2 sequences are SEHNR and FQNEAQ (reference sequence). The CDR3 sequence is 14 residues long. The CDR3 DNA follows: TGTGCCAGCACCTATCCCCAGTACCAAGAGACCCAGTACTTC. Amino acid sequence: CASTYPQYQETQYF.

This clonotype was picked up a small number of times. The chain has TRBV28 and TRBJ1-2, with D unclear. Looked up from germline, CDR1 is MDHEN and CDR2 is SYDVKM. V was clipped by 7 bases and J by 8 bases, with 14 bases between them. The CDR3 totals 12 residues. CDR3 sequence: CASTHGSLGYTF. The CDR3 DNA sequence: TGTGCCAGCACACACGGTTCCCTGGGCTACACCTTC.

This clonotype showed up many times. The rearrangement uses TRBV6-5 and TRBJ2-7, with a weak D call TRBD1 (6 bases). V shed 6 bases and J shed 5 bases, with 20 bases lying between them. The CDR3 runs 15 residues. CDR1 is MNHEY and CDR2 is SVGAGI in the germline V gene. The CDR3, as DNA: TGTGCCAGCAGCATCACAGGGTCTCCCTTCCACGAGCAGTACTTC. Its translation is CASSITGSPFHEQYF.

In this sample, this clonotype turned up many times. The rearrangement joins TRBV29-1 to TRBJ2-1, with 7 bases aligning to TRBD2. With V trimmed by 3 bases and J by 10 bases, 6 bases remained unmatched. This CDR3 spans 12 amino acids. Germline V gives CDR1 SQVTM, CDR2 ANQGSEA. The CDR3 region is CSVEGGGREQFF. In DNA, the CDR3 is TGCAGCGTTGAGGGGGGAGGGCGCGAGCAGTTCTTC.

The chain is built from TRBV19 and TRBJ2-6, with TRBD1 as a possible D gene (5 bases). CDR1 LNHDA and CDR2 SQIVND come from the germline V gene (reference sequence). CDR3 length: 13 amino acids. With 7 bases removed from V and 2 bases from J, the gap between germline ends came to 6 bases. CDR3 residues: CASIGAGANVLTF. The CDR3 DNA sequence: TGTGCCAGTATAGGGGCTGGGGCCAACGTCCTGACTTTC.

This clonotype was counted many times. The chain couples TRBV7-9 to TRBJ1-2; D call uncertain. The ends were cut back, 3 bases at V and 8 bases at J, with 4 bases in the middle. This CDR3 is built from 10 residues. Germline lookup yields CDR1 SEHNR and CDR2 FQNEAQ (reference sequence). CDR3 DNA: TGTGCCAGCAGCTTGGTGGGCTACACCTTC. The encoded protein is CASSLVGYTF.

This clonotype is a singleton in its sample. V is TRBV7-9 and J is TRBJ2-4, with D perhaps TRBD1 (7 bases). Germline V gives CDR1 SEHNR, CDR2 FQNEAQ (reference sequence). The CDR3 runs to 17 residues. V was pared by 2 bases and J by 8 bases, with 22 bases between. Here the CDR3 reads CASSLFPRQGGLDIQYF. The CDR3 DNA reads as TGTGCCAGCAGCTTATTTCCGAGACAGGGAGGACTGGACATTCAGTACTTC.

With regard to this clonotype: A read error may be the cause here, since a much bigger clone is one base away. The chain employs TRBV29-1 and TRBJ1-6, with TRBD1 matching 10 bases. The CDR3 is 14 amino acids. CDR1 and CDR2 (germline): SQVTM, ANQGSEA. CDR3 sequence reads: CCDPGQGRYSPLHF. CDR3 DNA: TGCTGCGACCCGGGACAGGGGAGGTATTCACCCCTCCACTTT.

Points on this clonotype: A single base separates this from a much larger clone, so it may be a read error. V is TRBV6-2 or TRBV6-3 and J is TRBJ2-5; 7 bases agree with TRBD1. This CDR3 is built from 16 residues. Germline assignment: CDR1 MNHEY and CDR2 SVGEGT. CDR3 in amino acids: CSSSYDRQGFKETQYF. The CDR3 coding sequence is TGTTCCAGCAGTTACGATCGACAGGGATTCAAAGAGACCCAGTACTTC.

In its sample, this clonotype was seen a few times. This sequence joins TRBV28 and TRBJ2-1, with 13 positions matching TRBD2. In germline, CDR1 is MDHEN, CDR2 SYDVKM. The CDR3 totals 16 residues. V lost 8 bases and J lost 4; bases outside the gene matches: 8. The CDR3 protein is CASAQGGLAGYNEQFF. The CDR3 bases are TGTGCCAGCGCTCAAGGGGGACTAGCGGGATACAATGAGCAGTTCTTC.

In regard to this clonotype: The conserved phenylalanine or tryptophan is not found at the CDR3 terminus, so this likely reflects a read error. The chain joins TRBV19 to TRBJ2-1, with no clear D. Deletions cut 3 bases from V and 8 bases from J, with 11 bases between. In germline, CDR1 is LNHDA, CDR2 SQIVND (reference sequence). The length of the CDR3 is 13 residues. DNA of the CDR3: TGTGCCAGTAGTATTAGGGATGGGGATGAGCAGTTCTTA. Amino acids: CASSIRDGDEQFL.

About this clonotype itself: One end of the junction is discordant with germline, which a read error may explain. The chain joins TRBV2 to TRBJ1-1; TRBD1 aligns across 7 bases. The CDR3 is made up of 15 amino acids. Germline CDR1 is SNHLY and CDR2 is FYNNEI. CDR3 loop: CASSASGQANTEAFF. In nucleotides, the CDR3 is TGTGCTAGCAGTGCCTCTGGACAGGCGAACACTGAAGCTTTCTTT.

This clonotype was recorded many times. V and J are TRBV11-2 and TRBJ2-6, with D possibly TRBD2 on 5 matching bases. From germline, CDR1 is SGHAT and CDR2 FQNNGV. V was shortened by 3 bases and J by 0 bases, with 12 bases between the two germline ends. The CDR3 sequence is 17 residues long. The CDR3 DNA reads as TGTGCCAGCAGCTTCCCGACGGGAAACTCTGGGGCCAACGTCCTGACTTTC. This codes for CASSFPTGNSGANVLTF.

The rearrangement joins TRBV30 to TRBJ1-2; D uncertain. Between the trimmed V and J ends, which lost 5 bases and 3 bases, there was a span of 10 bases. The germline V gene encodes CDR1 GTSNPN and CDR2 SVGIG (reference sequence). CDR3 length: 12 amino acids. CDR3 region: CAWDHSHYGYTF. Here the CDR3 DNA reads TGTGCCTGGGACCATTCCCACTATGGCTACACCTTC.